One TCR beta chain is described in this entry. Antigen: not known. The record originates from a study of CD8 T cells in ankylosing spondylitis. Findings and limits, study-wide: Disease-linked clones were found to be CD8+ and relatively rare in peripheral blood. Disease-associated clones were reportedly significantly overrepresented in matched ankylosing spondylitis synovial fluid.

This CDR3 contains 16 residues. V was trimmed by 2 bases and J by 7 bases, leaving 18 bases between them. Per germline, CDR1 MNHEY and CDR2 SVGAGI. Preparation of TCR beta libraries was done by quantitative 5'-RACE with molecular barcodes. TCRdb redid the calling of the 5' RACE reads with MiXCR, one entry per CDR3 protein. There are approximately 300,000 distinct CDR3 sequences in the sample; around 20% occur only once, and less than 9% lies in the top ten. The clonotype originates from a male donor with ankylosing spondylitis or in good health (not recorded which). Sequencing input: blood, either unsorted or a sorted T cell fraction (not recorded which). The gene calls are TRBV6-5 and TRBJ2-1, with D possibly matching TRBD2 (6 bases). CDR3 coding DNA: TGTGCCAGCAGTTACCGAGTGAGGGAGGTGGGAAATGAGCAGTTCTTC. It codes for CASSYRVREVGNEQFF.